This T cell receptor (beta chain) was identified during a study of blood T cell repertoires in COVID-19. The data were produced by immunoSEQ multiplex PCR, yet TCRdb's version contains in-frame clones alone and is incomplete. The repertoire has some 160,000 clones, around 83% of them found once; the top ten carry less than 20%. This CDR3 has 15 amino acids. The V segment lost 2 bases and the J segment 7 bases; nucleotides outside the gene matches: 8. The germline V gene encodes CDR1 MDHEN and CDR2 SYDVKM. J is TRBJ2-1 and V is TRBV28, with 7 positions matching TRBD2. Specimen: peripheral blood. The receptor was isolated from a woman aged 65 to 85 who had recovered from COVID-19. In nucleotides, the CDR3 is TGTGCCAGCAGTTTACCATCGGGAGGTTGGAATGAGCAGTTCTTC. Amino acids: CASSLPSGGWNEQFF.